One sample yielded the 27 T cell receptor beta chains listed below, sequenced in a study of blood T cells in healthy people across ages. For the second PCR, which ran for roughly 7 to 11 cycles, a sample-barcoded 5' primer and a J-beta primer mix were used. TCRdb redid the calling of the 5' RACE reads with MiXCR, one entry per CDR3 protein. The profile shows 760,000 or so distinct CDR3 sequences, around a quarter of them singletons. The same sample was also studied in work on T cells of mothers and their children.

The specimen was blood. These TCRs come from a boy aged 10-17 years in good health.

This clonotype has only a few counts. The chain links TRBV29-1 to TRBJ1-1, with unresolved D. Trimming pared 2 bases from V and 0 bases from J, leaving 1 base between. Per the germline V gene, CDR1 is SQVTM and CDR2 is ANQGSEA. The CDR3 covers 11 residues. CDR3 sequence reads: CSVELNTEAFF. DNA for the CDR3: TGCAGCGTTGAACTGAACACTGAAGCTTTCTTT.

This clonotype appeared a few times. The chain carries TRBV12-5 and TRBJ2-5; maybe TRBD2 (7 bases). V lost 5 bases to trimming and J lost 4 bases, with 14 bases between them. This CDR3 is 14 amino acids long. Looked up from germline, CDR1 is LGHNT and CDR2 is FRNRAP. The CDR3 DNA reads TGTGCTAGTGGTCCCAGGGGAGGGCCAGAGACCCAGTACTTC. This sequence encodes CASGPRGGPETQYF.

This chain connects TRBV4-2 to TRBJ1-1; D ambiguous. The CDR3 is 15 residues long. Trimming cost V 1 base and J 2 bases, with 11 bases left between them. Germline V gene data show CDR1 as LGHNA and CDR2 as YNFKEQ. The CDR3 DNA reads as TGTGCCAGCAGCCAAGTAGAGGTCCCAAACACTGAAGCTTTCTTT. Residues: CASSQVEVPNTEAFF.

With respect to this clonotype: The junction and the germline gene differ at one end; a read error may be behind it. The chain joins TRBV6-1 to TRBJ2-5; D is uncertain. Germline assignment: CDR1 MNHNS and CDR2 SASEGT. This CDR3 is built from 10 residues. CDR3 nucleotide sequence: TGTCCGAAGGCAGGAGAGACTCAGTACTTC. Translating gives CPKAGETQYF.

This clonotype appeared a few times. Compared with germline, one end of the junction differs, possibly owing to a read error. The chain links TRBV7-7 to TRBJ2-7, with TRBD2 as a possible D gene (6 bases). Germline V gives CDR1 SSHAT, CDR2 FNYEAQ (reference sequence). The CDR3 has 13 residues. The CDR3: CASSPLFGGEQYF. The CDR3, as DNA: TGTGCTAGCAGCCCCCTATTCGGGGGCGAGCAGTACTTC.

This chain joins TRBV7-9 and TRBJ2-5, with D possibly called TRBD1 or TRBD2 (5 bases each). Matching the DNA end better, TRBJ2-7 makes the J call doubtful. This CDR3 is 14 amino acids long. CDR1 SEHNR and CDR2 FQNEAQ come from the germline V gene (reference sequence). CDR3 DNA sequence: TGTGCCAGCAGCTTAGGGGACGGGCCCTCCGAGCAGTACTTC. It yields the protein CASSLGDGPSEQYF.

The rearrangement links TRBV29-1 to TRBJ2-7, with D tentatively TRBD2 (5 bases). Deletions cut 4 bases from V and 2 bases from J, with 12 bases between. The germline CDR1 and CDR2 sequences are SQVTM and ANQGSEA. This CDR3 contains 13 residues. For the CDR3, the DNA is TGCAGCGTTGTGACGGGATCCACCTACGAGCAGTACTTC. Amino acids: CSVVTGSTYEQYF.

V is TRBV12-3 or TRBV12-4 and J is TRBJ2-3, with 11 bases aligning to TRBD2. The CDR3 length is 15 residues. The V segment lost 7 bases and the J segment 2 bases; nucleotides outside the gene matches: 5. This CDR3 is CASTRLAGSTDTQYF. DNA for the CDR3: TGTGCCAGCACCCGACTAGCGGGGTCCACAGATACGCAGTATTTT.

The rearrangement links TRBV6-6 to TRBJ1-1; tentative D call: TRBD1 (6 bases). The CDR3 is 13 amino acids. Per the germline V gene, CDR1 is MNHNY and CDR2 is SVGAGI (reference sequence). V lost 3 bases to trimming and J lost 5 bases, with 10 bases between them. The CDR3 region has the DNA TGTGCCAGCAGTTATGGGGGCAGGACTGAAGCTTTCTTT. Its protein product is CASSYGGRTEAFF.

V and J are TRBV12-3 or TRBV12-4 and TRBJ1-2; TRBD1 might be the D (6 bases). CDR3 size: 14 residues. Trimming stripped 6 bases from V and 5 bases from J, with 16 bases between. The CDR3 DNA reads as TGTGCCAGCAGCTTCACGGACAGATTGTATGGCTACACCTTC. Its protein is CASSFTDRLYGYTF.

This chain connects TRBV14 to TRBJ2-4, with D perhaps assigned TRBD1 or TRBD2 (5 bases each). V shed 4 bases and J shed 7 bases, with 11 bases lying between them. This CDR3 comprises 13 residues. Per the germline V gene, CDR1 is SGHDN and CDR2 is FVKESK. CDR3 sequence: CASSPWGSNIQYF. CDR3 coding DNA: TGTGCCAGCAGCCCTTGGGGGTCGAACATTCAGTACTTC.

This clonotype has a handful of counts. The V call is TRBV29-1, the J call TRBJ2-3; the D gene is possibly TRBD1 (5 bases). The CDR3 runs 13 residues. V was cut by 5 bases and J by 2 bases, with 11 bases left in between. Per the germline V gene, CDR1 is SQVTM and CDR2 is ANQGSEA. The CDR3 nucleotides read TGCAGCGTTAGACAGTTCCTCACAGATACGCAGTATTTT. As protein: CSVRQFLTDTQYF.

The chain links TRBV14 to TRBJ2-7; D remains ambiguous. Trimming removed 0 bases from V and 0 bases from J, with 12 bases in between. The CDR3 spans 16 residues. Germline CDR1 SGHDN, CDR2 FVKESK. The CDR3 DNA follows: TGTGCCAGCAGCCAAGAACCAGACCTTCCCTCCTACGAGCAGTACTTC. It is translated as CASSQEPDLPSYEQYF.

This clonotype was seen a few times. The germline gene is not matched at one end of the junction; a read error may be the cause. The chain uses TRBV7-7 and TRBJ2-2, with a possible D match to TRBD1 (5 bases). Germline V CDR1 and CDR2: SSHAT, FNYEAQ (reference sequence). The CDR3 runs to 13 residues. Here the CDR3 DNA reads TGTGCTAGCAGCCAATCAGGGTATGGGGAGCTGTTTTTT. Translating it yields CASSQSGYGELFF.

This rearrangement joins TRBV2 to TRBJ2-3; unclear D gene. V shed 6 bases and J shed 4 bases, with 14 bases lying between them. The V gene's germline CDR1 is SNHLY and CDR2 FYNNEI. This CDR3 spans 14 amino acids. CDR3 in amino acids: CASSEASNSDTQYF. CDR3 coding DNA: TGTGCCAGCAGCGAGGCTTCCAATTCAGATACGCAGTATTTT.

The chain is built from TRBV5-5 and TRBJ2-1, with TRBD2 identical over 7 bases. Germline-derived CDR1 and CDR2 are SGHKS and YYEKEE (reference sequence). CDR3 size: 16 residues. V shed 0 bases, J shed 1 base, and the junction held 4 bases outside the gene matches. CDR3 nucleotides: TGTGCCAGCAGCTTGGAGACGCGGGGGTCCTACAATGAGCAGTTCTTC. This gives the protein CASSLETRGSYNEQFF.

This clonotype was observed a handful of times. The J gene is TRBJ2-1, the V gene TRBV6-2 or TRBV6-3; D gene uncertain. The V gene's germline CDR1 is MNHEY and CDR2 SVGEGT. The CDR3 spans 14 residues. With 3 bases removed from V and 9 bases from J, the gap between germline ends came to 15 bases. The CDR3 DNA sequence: TGTGCCAGCAGTTATTCTTCGGCCGCTGTTGAGCAGTTCTTC. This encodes CASSYSSAAVEQFF.

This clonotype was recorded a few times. As DNA, the CDR3 is TGCGCCAGCAGCTTGAGGACAGGGAAGGACGAGCAGTACTTC. This sequence encodes CASSLRTGKDEQYF. This chain connects TRBV5-1 to TRBJ2-5; 8 nucleotides align to TRBD1. The DNA end lines up better with TRBJ2-7; the J call may be wrong. CDR3 length: 14 amino acids. Looked up from germline, CDR1 is SGHRS and CDR2 is YFSETQ.

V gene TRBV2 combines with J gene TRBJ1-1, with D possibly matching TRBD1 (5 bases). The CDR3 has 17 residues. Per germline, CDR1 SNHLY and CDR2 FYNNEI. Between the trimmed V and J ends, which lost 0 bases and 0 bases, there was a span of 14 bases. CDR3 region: CASSEAHPRGVNTEAFF. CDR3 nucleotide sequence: TGTGCCAGCAGTGAAGCCCACCCACGGGGGGTGAACACTGAAGCTTTCTTT. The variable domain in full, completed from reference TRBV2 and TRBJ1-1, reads EPEVTQTPSHQVTQMGQEVILRCVPISNHLYFYWYRQILGQKVEFLVSFYNNEISEKSEIFDDQFSVERPDGSNFTLKIRSTKLEDSAMYFCASSEAHPRGVNTEAFFGQGTRLTVV.

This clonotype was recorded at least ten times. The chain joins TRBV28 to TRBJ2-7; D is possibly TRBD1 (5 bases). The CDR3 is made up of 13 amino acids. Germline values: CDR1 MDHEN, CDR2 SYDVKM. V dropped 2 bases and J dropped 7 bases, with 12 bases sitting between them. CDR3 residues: CASSLRAAGEQYF. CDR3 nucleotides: TGTGCCAGCAGTTTACGGGCCGCAGGGGAGCAGTACTTC.

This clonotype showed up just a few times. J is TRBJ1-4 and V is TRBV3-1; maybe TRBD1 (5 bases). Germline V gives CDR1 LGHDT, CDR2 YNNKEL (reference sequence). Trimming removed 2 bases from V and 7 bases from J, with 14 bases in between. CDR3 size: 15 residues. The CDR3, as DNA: TGTGCCAGCAGCCAAAATACAGGAGTCGCTGAAAAACTGTTTTTT. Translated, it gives CASSQNTGVAEKLFF.

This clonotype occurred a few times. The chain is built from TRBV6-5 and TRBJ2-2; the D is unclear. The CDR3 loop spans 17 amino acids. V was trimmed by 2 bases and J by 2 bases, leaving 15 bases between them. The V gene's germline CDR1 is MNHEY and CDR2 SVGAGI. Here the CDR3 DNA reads TGTGCCAGCAGTTACCAGTTACGACAATTCAACACCGGGGAGCTGTTTTTT. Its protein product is CASSYQLRQFNTGELFF.

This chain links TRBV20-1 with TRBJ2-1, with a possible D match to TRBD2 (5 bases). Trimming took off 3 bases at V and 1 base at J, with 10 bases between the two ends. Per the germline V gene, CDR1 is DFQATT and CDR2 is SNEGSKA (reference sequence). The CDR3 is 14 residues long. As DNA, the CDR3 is TGCAGTGCTAGTAGGACTGATTCCTACAATGAGCAGTTCTTC. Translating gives CSASRTDSYNEQFF.

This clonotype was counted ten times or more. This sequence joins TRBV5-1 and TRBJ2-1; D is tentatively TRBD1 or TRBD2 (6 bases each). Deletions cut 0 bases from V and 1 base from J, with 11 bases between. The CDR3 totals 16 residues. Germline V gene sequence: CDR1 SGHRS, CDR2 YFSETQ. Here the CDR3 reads CASSLVGGSSYNEQFF. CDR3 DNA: TGCGCCAGCAGCTTGGTAGGGGGGAGTTCCTACAATGAGCAGTTCTTC.

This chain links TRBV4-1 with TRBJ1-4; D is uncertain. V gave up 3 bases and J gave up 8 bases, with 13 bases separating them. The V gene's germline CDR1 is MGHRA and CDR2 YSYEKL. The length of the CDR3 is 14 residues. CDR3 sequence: CASSHVGVGEKLFF. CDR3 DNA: TGCGCCAGCAGCCATGTGGGAGTGGGAGAAAAACTGTTTTTT.

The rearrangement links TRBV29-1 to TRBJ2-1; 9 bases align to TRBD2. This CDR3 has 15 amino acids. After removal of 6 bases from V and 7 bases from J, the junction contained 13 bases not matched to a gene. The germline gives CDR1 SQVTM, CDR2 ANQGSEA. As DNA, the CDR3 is TGCAGCGTGGGCCCGGGCGGGAGGGCCGGGAATGAGCAGTTCTTC. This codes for CSVGPGGRAGNEQFF.

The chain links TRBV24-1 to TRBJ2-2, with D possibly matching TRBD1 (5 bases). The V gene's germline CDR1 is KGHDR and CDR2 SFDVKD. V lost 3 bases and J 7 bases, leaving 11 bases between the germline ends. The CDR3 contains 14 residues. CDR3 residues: CATSDLGQFGELFF. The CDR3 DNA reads TGTGCCACCAGTGATCTCGGACAATTCGGGGAGCTGTTTTTT.